This TCR beta chain appears in the sequencing data of a study of T cell repertoires in cytomegalovirus infection. The overall study: The authors used CMV epitopes that were HLA-C-restricted (recently identified) and HLA-B-restricted (well studied). It was the public TCR beta signatures that indicated both CMV infection and matching HLA type. General study results and limits: Dominating the ex vivo response were HLA-C-restricted CMV-specific TCR beta clonotypes.

The germline V gene has CDR1 DFQATT and CDR2 SNEGSKA (reference sequence). V was shortened by 6 bases and J by 0 bases, with 15 bases between the two germline ends. This CDR3 spans 15 amino acids. Each CDR3 protein is one row after TCRdb ran MiXCR on the reads. The table lists about 470,000 distinct CDR3 sequences, 42% of them singletons. This clonotype occurred once. Its antigen is unidentified. Specimen: cultured PBMCs, collected from culture after CMV antigen stimulation. The chain couples TRBV20-1 to TRBJ1-5; no definite D call. This TCR derives from a human donor in good health (CMV status not recorded). Some clones in this sample may be carry-over from other donors' samples. The CDR3 region has the DNA TGCAGTGCGGTGCGGACGGATCTTAGCAATCAGCCCCAGCATTTT. Its translation is CSAVRTDLSNQPQHF.